Detailed here is one T cell receptor beta chain. What it binds is unknown. Time point defined: roughly 10-day in vitro stimulation with candidate mutation-associated neoantigen peptide 1. Each of over five ELISpot-reactive candidate peptides was used for 10-day stimulation. Baseline for clone expansion was a parallel culture with no peptide. The data were taken from a study of PD-1 blockade in mismatch repair-deficient tumors. Here immunoSEQ multiplex PCR was the method, and the copy in TCRdb shows in-frame clones only, minus some. The data show some 9,700 clones, with 87% seen just once and about 14% held by the top ten. J was trimmed by 6 bases and V by 1 base; bases with no gene match: 8. The CDR3 length is 16 residues. Germline CDR1 is SEHNR and CDR2 is FQNEAQ (reference sequence).

This TCR was sampled from an adult with mismatch repair-deficient cancer. The sequencing here drew on cells cultured in vitro, taken from a patient treated with pembrolizumab. The rearrangement joins TRBV7-9 to TRBJ2-3; TRBD2 matches at 9 bases. The CDR3 DNA reads as TGTGCCAGCAGCTTAGGGTCCAGCGGGAGGAGGGATACGCAGTATTTT. Translated, it gives CASSLGSSGRRDTQYF.